These 5 T cell receptor beta chains came from one sample sequenced in a study of blood T cell repertoires in COVID-19. Generated by immunoSEQ multiplex PCR, the TCRdb table keeps only in-frame clones and is missing some. The data hold about 79,000 clones, with around nine tenths observed a single time. Sequenced: peripheral blood. The source of these receptors is a man in his fifties or sixties with active COVID-19.

This chain connects TRBV29-1 to TRBJ2-7, with D possibly matching TRBD1 (5 bases). The germline V gene has CDR1 SQVTM and CDR2 ANQGSEA. The CDR3 is made up of 12 amino acids. V lost 7 bases and J lost 3, with 13 bases in between. The CDR3 protein is CSANIQGYEQYF. DNA for the CDR3: TGCAGCGCAAACATTCAGGGCTACGAGCAGTACTTC.

The chain's CDR3 is CASPPSRGTNSPLHF. The DNA of the CDR3 is TGTGCCAGTCCCCCCAGCCGGGGAACAAATTCACCCCTCCACTTT. The chain uses TRBV27 and TRBJ1-6, with D unclear. Deletions cut 9 bases from V and 7 bases from J, with 19 bases between. The CDR3 extends over 15 amino acids. Germline V gene lookup returns CDR1 MNHEY and CDR2 SMNVEV (reference sequence).

The genes are TRBV4-3 and TRBJ1-1, with D unclear. The V gene lost 0 bases and the J gene lost 4 bases, with 9 bases spanning the gap. This CDR3 spans 14 amino acids. Per the germline V gene, CDR1 is LGHNA and CDR2 is YSLEER. The CDR3: CASSQDVGSTEAFF. CDR3 coding DNA: TGCGCCAGCAGCCAAGATGTCGGGAGCACTGAAGCTTTCTTT.

The chain joins TRBV28 to TRBJ2-7, with 15 bases lining up with TRBD2. Losses at the gene ends were 3 bases for V and 2 bases for J; bases not matched to a gene: 14. Germline V gene lookup returns CDR1 MDHEN and CDR2 SYDVKM. There are 20 residues in the CDR3. CDR3 sequence reads: CASSFFAPGLAGGPAYEQYF. In DNA, the CDR3 is TGTGCCAGCAGTTTTTTTGCCCCGGGACTAGCGGGAGGACCCGCCTACGAGCAGTACTTC.

This clone was observed a single time. The gene calls are TRBV28 and TRBJ1-4, with a possible D match to TRBD1 (5 bases). Trimming stripped 5 bases from V and 8 bases from J, with 18 bases between. The CDR3 contains 15 residues. From germline, CDR1 is MDHEN and CDR2 SYDVKM. Written as DNA, the CDR3 is TGTGCCAGCAGTAATCGCCGGACATCTGCGGAAAAACTGTTTTTT. Translation gives CASSNRRTSAEKLFF.